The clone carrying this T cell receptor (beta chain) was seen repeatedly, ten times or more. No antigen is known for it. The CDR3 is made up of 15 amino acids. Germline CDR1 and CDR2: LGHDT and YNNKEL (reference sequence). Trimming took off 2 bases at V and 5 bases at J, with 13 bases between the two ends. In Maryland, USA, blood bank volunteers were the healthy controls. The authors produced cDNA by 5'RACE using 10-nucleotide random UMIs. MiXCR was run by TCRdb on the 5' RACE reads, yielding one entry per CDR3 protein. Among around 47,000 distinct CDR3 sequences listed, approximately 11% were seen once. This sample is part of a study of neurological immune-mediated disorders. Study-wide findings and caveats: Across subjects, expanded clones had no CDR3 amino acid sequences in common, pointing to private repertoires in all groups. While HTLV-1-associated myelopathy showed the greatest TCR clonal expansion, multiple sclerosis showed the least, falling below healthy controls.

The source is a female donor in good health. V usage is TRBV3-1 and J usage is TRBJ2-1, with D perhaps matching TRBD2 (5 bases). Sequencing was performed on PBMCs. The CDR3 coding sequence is TGTGCCAGCAGCCAATGGCTAGCAGCGAACAATGAGCAGTTCTTC. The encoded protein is CASSQWLAANNEQFF.